One sample yielded the 13 T cell receptor beta chains listed below, sequenced in a study of OX40 agonist ivuxolimab in advanced cancers. Sequencing used immunoSEQ multiplex PCR; TCRdb keeps in-frame clones, though not all of them. Of over 40,000 clones listed, less than 90% were seen once; the top ten hold about 7%. Source: CD4+ or CD8+ T cells sorted from blood, taken in a trial of the OX40 agonist ivuxolimab. The source of these receptors is an adult with an advanced solid tumor such as melanoma, head and neck, liver or kidney cancer.

This clone has only a few counts. This sequence joins TRBV2 and TRBJ2-7, with D perhaps matching TRBD2 (5 bases). The CDR3 has 14 amino acids. The V and J ends lost 0 bases and 7 bases respectively, with 13 bases between them. The germline V gene encodes CDR1 SNHLY and CDR2 FYNNEI. CDR3 bases: TGTGCCAGCAGTGAAGCCCGTCAGACGGGGGAGCAGTACTTC. It yields the protein CASSEARQTGEQYF.

V gene TRBV6-1 combines with J gene TRBJ2-3; 7 positions match TRBD1. CDR1 MNHNS and CDR2 SASEGT come from the germline V gene. Germline trimming cut 0 bases from V and 5 bases from J; bases unmatched to any gene: 8. This CDR3 region has 16 residues. As DNA, the CDR3 is TGTGCCAGCAGTGAAGCGATCCAAAGGGGGCGAGATACGCAGTATTTT. Its translation is CASSEAIQRGRDTQYF.

This clone appeared a few times. The chain recombines TRBV18 with TRBJ1-5; the match to TRBD1 covers 8 bases. The V gene's germline CDR1 is KGHSH and CDR2 LQKENI. The J segment lost 8 bases and the V segment lost 0 bases, leaving 9 bases of the junction unmatched. The CDR3 runs to 16 residues. The CDR3 is CASSPPIAGGLEPQHF. The CDR3 DNA reads TGTGCCAGCTCACCACCTATCGCAGGGGGCTTGGAGCCCCAGCATTTT.

This chain joins TRBV6-1 and TRBJ1-1; D may be TRBD1 (5 bases). Between the trimmed V and J ends, which lost 4 bases and 5 bases, there was a span of 11 bases. Germline CDR1 is MNHNS and CDR2 is SASEGT. The CDR3 contains 13 residues. CDR3: CASSVQALTEAFF. In DNA form, the CDR3 reads TGTGCCAGCAGTGTACAGGCTTTGACTGAAGCTTTCTTT.

CDR3 in amino acids: CASSASRANYGYTF. The CDR3 DNA sequence: TGTGCCAGCAGCGCCTCAAGAGCTAACTATGGCTACACCTTC. The chain is built from TRBV11-1 and TRBJ1-2; D unresolved. This CDR3 spans 14 amino acids. Trimming removed 5 bases from V and 0 bases from J, with 10 bases in between. Germline values: CDR1 SGHAT, CDR2 FQDESV (reference sequence).

The chain carries TRBV30 and TRBJ1-5; D is unclear. The V gene's germline CDR1 is GTSNPN and CDR2 SVGIG (reference sequence). V lost 1 base and J lost 0, with 10 bases in between. This CDR3 is built from 15 residues. CDR3 coding DNA: TGTGCCTGGAGTGGGAAGACCTATAGCAATCAGCCCCAGCATTTT. This translates into CAWSGKTYSNQPQHF. The entire variable domain, with the rest obtained from reference TRBV30 and TRBJ1-5, is as follows: SQTIHQWPATLVQPVGSPLSLECTVEGTSNPNLYWYRQAAGRGLQLLFYSVGIGQISSEVPQNLSASRPQDRQFILSSKKLLLSDSGFYLCAWSGKTYSNQPQHFGDGTRLSIL.

Notes on this clone: One end of the junction is discordant with germline, which a read error may explain. V is TRBV7-9 and J is TRBJ1-2; D possibly corresponds to TRBD1 (5 bases). The CDR3 is 13 residues long. In germline, CDR1 is SEHNR, CDR2 FQNEAQ (reference sequence). CDR3 region: CASSQSAGIGYTF. The DNA of the CDR3 is TGCGCCAGCAGCCAGAGTGCAGGGATTGGCTACACCTTC.

This clone is medium-sized (0.01 to 0.1%). The genes are TRBV7-2 and TRBJ1-5; D unclear. V lost 5 bases and J lost 5, with 16 bases in between. CDR1 is SGHTA, CDR2 FQGNSA, per germline. This CDR3 is built from 15 residues. As DNA, the CDR3 is TGTGCCAGCAGCCTACAACCCGGTCACGATCAGCCCCAGCATTTT. Amino acid sequence: CASSLQPGHDQPQHF.

This clone has only one observation. This chain links TRBV19 with TRBJ1-4; 9 nucleotides agree with TRBD1. The germline CDR1 and CDR2 sequences are LNHDA and SQIVND (reference sequence). The ends lost 7 bases at V and 6 bases at J; junction bases unmatched: 3. The CDR3 consists of 13 residues. The CDR3 coding sequence is TGTGCCAGTACGGACAGGGGCTATGAAAAACTGTTTTTT. It encodes CASTDRGYEKLFF.

The rearrangement joins TRBV25-1 to TRBJ2-1; D is uncertain. Germline CDR1 reads MGHDK; CDR2 reads SYGVNS. This CDR3 contains 12 residues. The ends were cut back, 7 bases at V and 10 bases at J, with 14 bases in the middle. In DNA, the CDR3 is TGTGCCAGCAATGGCTTTAGGGCAGAGCAGTTCTTC. Amino acids: CASNGFRAEQFF.

The gene calls are TRBV25-1 and TRBJ2-3, with a weak D call TRBD1 (6 bases). Germline CDR1 is MGHDK and CDR2 is SYGVNS. V was shortened by 3 bases and J by 7 bases, with 11 bases between the two germline ends. The CDR3 contains 13 residues. This CDR3 reads CASSDQGRYTQYF. In DNA, the CDR3 is TGTGCCAGCAGTGACCAGGGGCGCTATACGCAGTATTTT.

The J gene is TRBJ1-2, the V gene TRBV5-4; D unresolved. From germline, CDR1 is SGHNT and CDR2 YYREEE (reference sequence). CDR3 length: 14 amino acids. The V end lost 4 bases, the J end lost 8 bases, and 18 bases lay between the germline ends. As DNA, the CDR3 is TGTGCCAGCAGCCGAGACCCAGAGATGGCCGGCTACACCTTC. It codes for CASSRDPEMAGYTF.

This chain connects TRBV10-3 to TRBJ2-1; 14 positions agree with TRBD2. This CDR3 contains 16 residues. Germline V gene sequence: CDR1 ENHRY, CDR2 SYGVKD. V trimming: 6 bases; J trimming: 8 bases; junction bases outside the gene matches: 9. The CDR3 region has the DNA TGTGCCATCAGCGCCGGGACTAGCGGGAGTCGGGATGAGCAGTTCTTC. This translates into CAISAGTSGSRDEQFF.